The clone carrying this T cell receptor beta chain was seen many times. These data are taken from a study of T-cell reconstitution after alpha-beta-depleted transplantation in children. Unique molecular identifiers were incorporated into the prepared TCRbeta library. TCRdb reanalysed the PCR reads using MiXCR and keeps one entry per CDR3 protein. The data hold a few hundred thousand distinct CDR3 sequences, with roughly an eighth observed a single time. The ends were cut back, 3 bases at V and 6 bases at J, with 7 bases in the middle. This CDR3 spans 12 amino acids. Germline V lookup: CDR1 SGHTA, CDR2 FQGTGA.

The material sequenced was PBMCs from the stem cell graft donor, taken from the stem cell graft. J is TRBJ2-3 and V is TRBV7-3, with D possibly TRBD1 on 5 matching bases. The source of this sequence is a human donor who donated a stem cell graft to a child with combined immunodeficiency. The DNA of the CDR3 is TGTGCCAGCAGCTTTCCAGGGGATACGCAGTATTTT. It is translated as CASSFPGDTQYF.